The rows below give T cell receptor delta chains drawn from one sample of a study of gamma-delta chains in newborns, infants, children. TCRdb re-called the reads with CATT. The sample shows 8,900 or so delta-chain clones, 1.6% of them seen only once. Sequenced input: blood. All receptors come from a child who was a newborn, infant or young child, either healthy, febrile or measles-vaccinated (not recorded which). The CDR3 runs from the conserved cysteine through the conserved F or W. The size of a clone is reported for some rows only, either as once, few or many, or as a class for expanded clones.

V gene	J gene	clone size	CDR3 protein
TRDV1	TRDJ1	few	CALGELPSVLLGIPPYTDKPIF
TRDV1	TRDJ1	medium-sized	CALGECADSCRYWGIYKLIF
TRDV3	TRDJ1	medium-sized	CAYPATVWLIF
TRDV1	TRDJ1	medium-sized	CALGEGPLRGMPIDKLIF
TRDV1	TRDJ1	medium-sized	CALSLQRNWGRKLIF
TRDV1	TRDJ1	medium-sized	CALGELVNSLCCPNTDKLIF
TRDV1	TRDJ1	NA	CALGESAYPKLSPGPYTDKLIF
TRDV1	TRDJ3	NA	CALGEPADGRGWGAGSWDTRQMFF
TRDV1	TRDJ1	NA	CALGKGGWGTNTDKPIF
TRDV2	TRDJ3	many	CACDTGDSESSWDTRQMFF
TRDV1	TRDJ1	medium-sized	CALGELPRAGPTDKLIF
TRDV1	TRDJ1	medium-sized	CALGEQEGFSLQSDKLIF
TRDV1	TRDJ1	medium-sized	CALGDERLILSVSKGDTRDGKLIF
TRDV1	TRDJ2	few	CALGENPKAFLPYWGIVQLFF
TRDV2	TRDJ3	medium-sized	CACDRVGGPSSWDTRQMFF
TRDV1	TRDJ1	medium-sized	CALGVQRLPNRGIPADKLIF
TRDV1	TRDJ1	medium-sized	CALGNNLRNGGYAGGNKLIF
TRDV2	TRDJ3	NA	CACDTIQYWGIRSWDTRQMFF
TRDV1	TRDJ1	medium-sized	CALGEGKGDRTDKLIF